This T cell receptor (beta chain) was recovered during a study of shared clonotypes between healthy human individuals. Germline values: CDR1 SGHDT, CDR2 YYEEEE. V trimming: 4 bases; J trimming: 4 bases; junction bases outside the gene matches: 8. This CDR3 region has 14 residues. Original analysis: Without quality scores, immunoSEQ junctional reads could not be filtered like full-length reads. The protocol was immunoSEQ multiplex PCR, while the TCRdb copy is restricted to in-frame clones and leaves out a portion. V and J calls and clone size are copied from that table; D and trimming were computed from the DNA. The data show fewer than 400,000 clones, over 65% seen once. Study conclusions and caveats: The represented genetic and exposure-history diversity was limited by the small number of donors. In a few donors, around 4.5% of naive CD4 clonotypes appeared in common. Clonotypes shared by all four sorted-subset donors had higher generation probabilities than non-shared clonotypes.

In regard to this clone: Its antigen is not known.

The source material was memory CD4+ T cells sorted from blood. Subset of the sample: CD45RA-negative fraction. The chain employs TRBV5-6 and TRBJ2-7, with 7 bases fitting TRBD1. This TCR derives from a man aged 30-40 years in good health. DNA of the CDR3: TGTGCCAGCAGCGAACAGGGGCGGGTATACGAGCAGTACTTC. It specifies CASSEQGRVYEQYF.